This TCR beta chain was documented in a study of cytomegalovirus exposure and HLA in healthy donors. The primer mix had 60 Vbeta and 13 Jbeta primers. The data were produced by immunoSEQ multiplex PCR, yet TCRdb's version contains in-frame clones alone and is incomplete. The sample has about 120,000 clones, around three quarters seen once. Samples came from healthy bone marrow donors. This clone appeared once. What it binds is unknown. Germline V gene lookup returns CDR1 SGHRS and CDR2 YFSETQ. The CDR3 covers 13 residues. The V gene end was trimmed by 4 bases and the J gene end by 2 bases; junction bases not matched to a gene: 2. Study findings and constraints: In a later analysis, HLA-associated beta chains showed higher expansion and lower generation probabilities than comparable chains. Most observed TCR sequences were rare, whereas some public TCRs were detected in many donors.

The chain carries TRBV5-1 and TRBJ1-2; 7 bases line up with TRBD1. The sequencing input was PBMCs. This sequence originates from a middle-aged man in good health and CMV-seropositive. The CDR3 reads CASSGTENYGYTF. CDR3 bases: TGCGCCAGCAGCGGGACAGAGAACTATGGCTACACCTTC.